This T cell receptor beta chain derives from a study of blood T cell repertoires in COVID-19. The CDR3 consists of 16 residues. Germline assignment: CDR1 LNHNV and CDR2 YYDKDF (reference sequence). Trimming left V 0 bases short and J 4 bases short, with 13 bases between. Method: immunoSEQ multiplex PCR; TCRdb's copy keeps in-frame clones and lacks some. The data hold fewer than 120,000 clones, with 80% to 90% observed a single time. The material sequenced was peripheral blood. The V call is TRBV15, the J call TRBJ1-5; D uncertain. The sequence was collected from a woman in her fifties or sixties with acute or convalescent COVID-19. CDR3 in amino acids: CATSRDLGSWNQPQHF. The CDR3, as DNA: TGTGCCACCAGCAGAGATCTAGGCAGTTGGAATCAGCCCCAGCATTTT.